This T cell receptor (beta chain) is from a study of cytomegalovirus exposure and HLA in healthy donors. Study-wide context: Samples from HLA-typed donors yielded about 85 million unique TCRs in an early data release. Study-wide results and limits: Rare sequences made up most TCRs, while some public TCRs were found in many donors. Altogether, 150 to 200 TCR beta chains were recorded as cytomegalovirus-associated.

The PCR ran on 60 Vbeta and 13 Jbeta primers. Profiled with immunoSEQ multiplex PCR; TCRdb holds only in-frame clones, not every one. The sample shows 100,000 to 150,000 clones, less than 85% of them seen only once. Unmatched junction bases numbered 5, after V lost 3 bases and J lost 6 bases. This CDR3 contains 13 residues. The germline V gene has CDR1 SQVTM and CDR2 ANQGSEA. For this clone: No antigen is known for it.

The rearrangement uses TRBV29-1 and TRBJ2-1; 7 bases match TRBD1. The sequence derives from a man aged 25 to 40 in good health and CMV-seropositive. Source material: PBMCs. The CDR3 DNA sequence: TGCAGCGTTGAGGGGACAGTGGGCAATGAGCAGTTCTTC. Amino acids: CSVEGTVGNEQFF.